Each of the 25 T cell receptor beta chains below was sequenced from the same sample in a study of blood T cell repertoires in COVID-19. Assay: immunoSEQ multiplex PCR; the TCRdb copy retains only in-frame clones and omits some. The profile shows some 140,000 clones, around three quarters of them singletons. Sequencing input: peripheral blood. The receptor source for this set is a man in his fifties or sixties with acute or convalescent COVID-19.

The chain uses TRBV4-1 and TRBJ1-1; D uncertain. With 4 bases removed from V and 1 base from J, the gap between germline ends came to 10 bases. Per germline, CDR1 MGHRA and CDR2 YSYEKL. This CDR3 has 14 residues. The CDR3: CASSRGSPNTEAFF. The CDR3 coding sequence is TGCGCCAGCAGCCGAGGATCCCCGAACACTGAAGCTTTCTTT.

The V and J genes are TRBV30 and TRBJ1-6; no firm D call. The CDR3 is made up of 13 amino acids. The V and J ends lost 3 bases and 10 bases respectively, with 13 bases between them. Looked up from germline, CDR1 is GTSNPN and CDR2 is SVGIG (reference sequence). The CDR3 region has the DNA TGTGCCTGGAGAGGCGGGGTAGGGTCACCCCTCCACTTT. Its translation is CAWRGGVGSPLHF. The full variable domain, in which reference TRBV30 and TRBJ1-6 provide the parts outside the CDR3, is SQTIHQWPATLVQPVGSPLSLECTVEGTSNPNLYWYRQAAGRGLQLLFYSVGIGQISSEVPQNLSASRPQDRQFILSSKKLLLSDSGFYLCAWRGGVGSPLHFGNGTRLTVT.

CDR3 sequence (DNA): TGTGCCAGCAGTTATATTCTAGCGGCCCTCCAAGAGACCCAGTACTTC. This encodes CASSYILAALQETQYF. This chain joins TRBV6-2 or TRBV6-3 and TRBJ2-5, with 7 bases fitting TRBD2. J gave up 1 base and V 3 bases, and 8 bases lay outside the gene matches. The CDR3 covers 16 residues. Per the germline V gene, CDR1 is MNHEY and CDR2 is SVGEGT.

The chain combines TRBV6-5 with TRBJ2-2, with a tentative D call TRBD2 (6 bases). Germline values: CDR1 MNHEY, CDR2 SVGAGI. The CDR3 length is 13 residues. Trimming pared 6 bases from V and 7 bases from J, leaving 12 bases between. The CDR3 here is CASRPWRGGELFF. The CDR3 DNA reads TGTGCCAGCAGGCCGTGGCGGGGCGGGGAGCTGTTTTTT.

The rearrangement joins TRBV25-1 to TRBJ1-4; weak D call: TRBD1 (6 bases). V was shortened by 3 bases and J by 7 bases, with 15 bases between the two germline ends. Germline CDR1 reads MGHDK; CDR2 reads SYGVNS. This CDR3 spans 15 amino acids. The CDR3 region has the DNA TGTGCCAGCAGTGATGGACCCAAAGGGGGTGAAAAACTGTTTTTT. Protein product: CASSDGPKGGEKLFF.

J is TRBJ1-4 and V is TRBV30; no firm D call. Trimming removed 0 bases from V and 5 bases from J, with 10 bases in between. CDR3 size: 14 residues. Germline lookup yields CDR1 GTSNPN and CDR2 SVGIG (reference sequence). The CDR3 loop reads CAWSVTPLNEKLFF. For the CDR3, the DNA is TGTGCCTGGAGTGTTACACCGCTGAATGAAAAACTGTTTTTT.

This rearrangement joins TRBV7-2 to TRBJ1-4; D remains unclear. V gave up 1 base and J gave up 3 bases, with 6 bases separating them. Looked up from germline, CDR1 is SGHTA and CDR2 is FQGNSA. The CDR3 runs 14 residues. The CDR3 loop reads CASSLGFANEKLFF. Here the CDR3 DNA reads TGTGCCAGCAGCTTAGGTTTCGCTAATGAAAAACTGTTTTTT. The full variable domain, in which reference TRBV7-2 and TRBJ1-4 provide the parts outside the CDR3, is GAGVSQSPSNKVTEKGKDVELRCDPISGHTALYWYRQSLGQGLEFLIYFQGNSAPDKSGLPSDRFSAERTGGSVSTLTIQRTQQEDSAVYLCASSLGFANEKLFFGSGTQLSVL.

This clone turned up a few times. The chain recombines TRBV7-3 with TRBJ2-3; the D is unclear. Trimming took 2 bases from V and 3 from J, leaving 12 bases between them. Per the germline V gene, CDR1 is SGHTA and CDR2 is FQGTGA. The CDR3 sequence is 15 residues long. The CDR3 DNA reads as TGTGCCAGCAGCTTATCCCTAGGTGGGACAGATACGCAGTATTTT. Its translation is CASSLSLGGTDTQYF.

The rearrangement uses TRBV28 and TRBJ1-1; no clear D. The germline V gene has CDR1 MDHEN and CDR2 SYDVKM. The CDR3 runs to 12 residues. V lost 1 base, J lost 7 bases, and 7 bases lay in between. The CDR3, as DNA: TGTGCCAGCAGTTTATCGTCAGGTGAAGCTTTCTTT. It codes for CASSLSSGEAFF. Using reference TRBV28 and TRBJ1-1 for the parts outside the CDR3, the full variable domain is DVKVTQSSRYLVKRTGEKVFLECVQDMDHENMFWYRQDPGLGLRLIYFSYDVKMKEKGDIPEGYSVSREKKERFSLILESASTNQTSMYLCASSLSSGEAFFGQGTRLTVV.

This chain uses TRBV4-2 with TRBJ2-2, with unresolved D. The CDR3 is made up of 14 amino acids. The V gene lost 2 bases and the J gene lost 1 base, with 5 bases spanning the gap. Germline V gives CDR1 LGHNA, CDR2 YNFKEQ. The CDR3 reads CASSQTENTGELFF. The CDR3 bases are TGTGCCAGCAGCCAAACAGAGAACACCGGGGAGCTGTTTTTT.

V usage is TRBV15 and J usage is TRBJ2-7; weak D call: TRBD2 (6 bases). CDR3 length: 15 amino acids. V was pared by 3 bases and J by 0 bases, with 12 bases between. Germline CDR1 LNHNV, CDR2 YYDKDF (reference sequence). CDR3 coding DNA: TGTGCCACCAGCAGCGCGGGATTTGGCTCCTACGAGCAGTACTTC. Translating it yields CATSSAGFGSYEQYF.

CDR3 sequence reads: CASSLSVSYGYTF. The CDR3 bases are TGTGCCAGCAGCCTCAGTGTTTCCTATGGCTACACCTTC. This sequence joins TRBV11-1 and TRBJ1-2, with unresolved D. The germline V gene has CDR1 SGHAT and CDR2 FQDESV (reference sequence). Trimming stripped 5 bases from V and 4 bases from J, with 11 bases between. The CDR3 is 13 amino acids.

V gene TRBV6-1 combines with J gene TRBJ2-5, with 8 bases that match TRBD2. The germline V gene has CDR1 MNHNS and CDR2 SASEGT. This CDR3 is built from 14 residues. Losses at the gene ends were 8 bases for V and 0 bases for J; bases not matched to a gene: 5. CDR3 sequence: CASGVSGNQETQYF. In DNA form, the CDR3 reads TGTGCCAGCGGTGTTAGCGGGAACCAAGAGACCCAGTACTTC.

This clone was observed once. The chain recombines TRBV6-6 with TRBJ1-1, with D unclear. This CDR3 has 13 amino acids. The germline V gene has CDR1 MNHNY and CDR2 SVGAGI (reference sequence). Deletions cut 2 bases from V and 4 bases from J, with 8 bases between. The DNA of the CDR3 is TGTGCCAGCAGTTACGCGGGAGGCACTGAAGCTTTCTTT. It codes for CASSYAGGTEAFF.

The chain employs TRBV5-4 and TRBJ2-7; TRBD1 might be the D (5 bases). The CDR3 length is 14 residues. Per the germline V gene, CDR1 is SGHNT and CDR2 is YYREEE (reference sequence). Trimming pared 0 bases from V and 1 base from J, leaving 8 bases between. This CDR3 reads CASSLEQVSYEQYF. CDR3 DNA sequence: TGTGCCAGCAGCTTGGAACAGGTGTCCTACGAGCAGTACTTC.

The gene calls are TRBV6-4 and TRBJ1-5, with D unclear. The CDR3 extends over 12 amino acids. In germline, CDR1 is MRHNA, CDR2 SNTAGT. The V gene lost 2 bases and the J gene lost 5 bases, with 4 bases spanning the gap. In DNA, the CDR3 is TGTGCCAGCAGTGACCCCGATCAGCCCCAGCATTTT. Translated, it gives CASSDPDQPQHF.

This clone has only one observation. This CDR3 reads CASGQQGLPPLHF. Here the CDR3 DNA reads TGTGCCAGCGGACAACAGGGTTTGCCACCCCTCCACTTT. The chain couples TRBV5-4 to TRBJ1-6; possible D gene TRBD1, 6 bases. The CDR3 is 13 amino acids. V was shortened by 7 bases and J by 11 bases, with 16 bases between the two germline ends. The germline CDR1 and CDR2 sequences are SGHNT and YYREEE (reference sequence).

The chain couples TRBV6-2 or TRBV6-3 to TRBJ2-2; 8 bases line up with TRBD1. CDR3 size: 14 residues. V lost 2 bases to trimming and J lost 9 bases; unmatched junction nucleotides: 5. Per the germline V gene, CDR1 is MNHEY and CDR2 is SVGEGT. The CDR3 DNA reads TGTGCCAGCAGTTACGGGCAGGGGGCGTGGGAGCTGTTTTTT. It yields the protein CASSYGQGAWELFF.

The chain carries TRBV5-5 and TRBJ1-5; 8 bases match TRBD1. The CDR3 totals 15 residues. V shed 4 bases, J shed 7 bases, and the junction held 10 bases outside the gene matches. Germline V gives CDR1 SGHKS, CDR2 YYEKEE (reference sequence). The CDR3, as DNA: TGTGCCAGCAGCCCATTCGGGACAGGCGGCCAGCCCCAGCATTTT. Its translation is CASSPFGTGGQPQHF. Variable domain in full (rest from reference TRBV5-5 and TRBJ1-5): DAGVTQSPTHLIKTRGQQVTLRCSPISGHKSVSWYQQVLGQGPQFIFQYYEKEERGRGNFPDRFSARQFPNYSSELNVNALLLGDSALYLCASSPFGTGGQPQHFGDGTRLSIL.

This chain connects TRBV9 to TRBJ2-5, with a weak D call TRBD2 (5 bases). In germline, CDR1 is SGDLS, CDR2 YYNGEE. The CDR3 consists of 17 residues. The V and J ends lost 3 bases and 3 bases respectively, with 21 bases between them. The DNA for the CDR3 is TGTGCCAGCAGCGGTGGGAGAACTAACAAACTGGAAGAGACCCAGTACTTC. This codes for CASSGGRTNKLEETQYF. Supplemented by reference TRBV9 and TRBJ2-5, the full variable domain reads DSGVTQTPKHLITATGQRVTLRCSPRSGDLSVYWYQQSLDQGLQFLIQYYNGEERAKGNILERFSAQQFPDLHSELNLSSLELGDSALYFCASSGGRTNKLEETQYFGPGTRLLVL.

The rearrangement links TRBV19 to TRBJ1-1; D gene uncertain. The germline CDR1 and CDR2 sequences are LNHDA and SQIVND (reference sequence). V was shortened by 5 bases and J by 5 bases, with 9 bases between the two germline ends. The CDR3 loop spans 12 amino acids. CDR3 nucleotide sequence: TGTGCCAGTAGTGTAAGGAGAACTGAAGCTTTCTTT. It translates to CASSVRRTEAFF.

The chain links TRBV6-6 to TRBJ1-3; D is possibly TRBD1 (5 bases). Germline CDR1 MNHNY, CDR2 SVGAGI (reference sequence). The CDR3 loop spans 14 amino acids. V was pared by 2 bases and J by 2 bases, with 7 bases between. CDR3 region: CASSYGGAGNTIYF. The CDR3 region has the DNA TGTGCCAGCAGTTACGGAGGGGCTGGAAACACCATATATTTT.

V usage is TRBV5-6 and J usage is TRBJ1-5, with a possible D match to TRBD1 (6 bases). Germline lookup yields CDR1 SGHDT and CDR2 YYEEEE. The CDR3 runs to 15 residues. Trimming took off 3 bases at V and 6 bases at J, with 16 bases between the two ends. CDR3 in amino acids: CASSYGGGALQPQHF. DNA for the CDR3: TGTGCCAGCAGCTATGGAGGGGGGGCACTTCAGCCCCAGCATTTT.

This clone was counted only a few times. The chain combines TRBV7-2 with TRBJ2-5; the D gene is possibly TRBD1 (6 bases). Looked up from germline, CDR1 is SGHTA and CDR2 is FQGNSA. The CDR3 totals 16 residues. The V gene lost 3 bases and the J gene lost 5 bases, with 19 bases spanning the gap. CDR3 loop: CASSLGYRVDTETQYF. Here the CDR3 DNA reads TGTGCCAGCAGCTTGGGATACAGGGTAGATACGGAGACCCAGTACTTC.

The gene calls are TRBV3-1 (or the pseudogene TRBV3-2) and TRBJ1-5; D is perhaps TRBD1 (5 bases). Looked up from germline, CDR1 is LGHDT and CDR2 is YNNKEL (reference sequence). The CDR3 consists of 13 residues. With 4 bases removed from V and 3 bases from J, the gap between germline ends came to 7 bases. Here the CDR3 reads CASSPGINQPQHF. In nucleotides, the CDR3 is TGTGCCAGCAGCCCAGGGATCAATCAGCCCCAGCATTTT.